The rows below give T cell receptor beta chains drawn from one sample of a study of blood T cell repertoires in COVID-19. This table comes from immunoSEQ multiplex PCR, and its TCRdb copy is limited to in-frame clones, with some not included. Among approximately 240,000 clones listed, 75% to 90% were seen once. Specimen: PBMCs or T cells enriched from blood (not recorded which). The receptors originated from a woman younger than 45 with acute COVID-19. Each CDR3 is given with its conserved first and last residue. D genes are given only for firm matches. Clone size is not always given. Where it is, it says once, few, many or a class for expanded clones.

clone size	V gene	J gene	D gene	CDR3 DNA	CDR3 protein
.	TRBV18	TRBJ2-2	.	TGTGCCAGCTCACCACCGGGGGGACTCCGAAGGGCCGGGGAGCTGTTTTTT	CASSPPGGLRRAGELFF
.	TRBV5-4	TRBJ1-2	TRBD1	TGTGCCAGCAGCTTTCGGGACAGGGGTGATGGCTACACCTTC	CASSFRDRGDGYTF
few	TRBV3-1/TRBV3-2	TRBJ1-5	TRBD1	TGTGCCAGCAGCCAAGGCAGGGGACAGGGAAGGAATCAGCCCCAGCATTTT	CASSQGRGQGRNQPQHF
.	TRBV11-3	TRBJ2-1	TRBD2	TGTGCCAGCAGCTTAGTGGGGACTAGCGGATACAATGAGCAGTTCTTC	CASSLVGTSGYNEQFF
.	TRBV5-4	TRBJ2-7	TRBD2	TGTGCCAGCAGCCGTAGGGCTAGCGGGAGAGACGAGCAGTACTTC	CASSRRASGRDEQYF
.	TRBV5-1	TRBJ1-2	TRBD1	TGCGCCAGCCGACAGGGGGCGGCATACGTCGGTGGCTACACCTTC	CASRQGAAYVGGYTF
.	TRBV18	TRBJ1-6	TRBD1	TGTGCCAGCTCACCAGGACAGGGGGATTCACCCCTCCACTTT	CASSPGQGDSPLHF
.	TRBV7-6	TRBJ2-2	.	TGTGCCAGCAGCCAGGCCACAAACAGGGACACCGGGGAGCTGTTTTTT	CASSQATNRDTGELFF
once	TRBV6-5	TRBJ2-7	TRBD1	TGTGCCAGCGAGCAGGGGGAGTCGGGCGAGCAGTACTTC	CASEQGESGEQYF
.	TRBV4-3	TRBJ2-7	TRBD1	TGCGCCAGCAGCCAAGAAAGCCAGGGGGTGAGGGAGCAGTACTTC	CASSQESQGVREQYF
.	TRBV11-2	TRBJ2-1	TRBD1	TGTGCCAGCAGCTTGAGGACAGGCAACAATGAGCAGTTCTTC	CASSLRTGNNEQFF
.	TRBV2	TRBJ2-3	.	TGTGCCAGCAACAGCTTCAATAGCGGAGAACCCACAGATACGCAGTATTTT	CASNSFNSGEPTDTQYF
many	TRBV7-2	TRBJ2-2	.	TGTGCCAGCAGCTTGAGGCGGGAGCTGTTTTTT	CASSLRRELFF
.	TRBV5-1	TRBJ2-7	TRBD1	TGCGCCAGCAGCGACGGACAGGGACACGAGCAGTACTTC	CASSDGQGHEQYF
.	TRBV5-6	TRBJ2-7	.	TGTGCCAGCAGCTTGGGTCCAGGGGAGGGTTCCTACGAGCAGTACTTC	CASSLGPGEGSYEQYF
.	TRBV7-3	TRBJ1-1	.	TGTGCCAGCAGCTTAACGTCATGGGGCGTGTCTGAAGCTTTCTTT	CASSLTSWGVSEAFF
.	TRBV18	TRBJ1-2	.	TGTGCCAGCTCACCCGCCCGGGCGGGGGCGGCTACCTATGGCTACACCTTC	CASSPARAGAATYGYTF
.	TRBV7-8	TRBJ1-5	.	TGTGCCAGCAGCCGTGGGGGGACGGGGAATCAGCCCCAGCATTTT	CASSRGGTGNQPQHF
.	TRBV18	TRBJ1-1	TRBD1	TGTGCCAGCTCACCCCCGACAGGGGGACTCAACACTGAAGCTTTCTTT	CASSPPTGGLNTEAFF
.	TRBV11-2	TRBJ1-6	.	TGTGCCAGCAGCTTAGTTTTCACGAGTAGCTCCTATAATTCACCCCTCCACTTT	CASSLVFTSSSYNSPLHF
.	TRBV3-1/TRBV3-2	TRBJ2-6	TRBD2	TGTGCCAGCAGCCCGGGACTAGCGGTTTACTCTGGGGCCAACGTCCTGACTTTC	CASSPGLAVYSGANVLTF
.	TRBV10-3	TRBJ1-2	.	TGTGCCATCAGTGGTGGCAGTTACTATGGCTACACCTTC	CAISGGSYYGYTF